This entry describes one T cell receptor (beta chain). What it binds is unknown. Sequencing was performed with immunoSEQ multiplex PCR; in TCRdb, only in-frame clones are kept and a portion is missing. The table lists around 80,000 clones, roughly 88% of them singletons, with 0.72% in the top ten. The sample originates from a study of OX40 agonist ivuxolimab in advanced cancers. Study information: Of the patients, three showed partial responses, one with hepatocellular carcinoma and two with cutaneous melanoma.

Study findings and constraints: Clonal expansion by week 6 occurred in CD4+ and CD8+ blood T cells (at 0.1 to 3.0 mg/kg).

The sequencing used CD4+ or CD8+ T cells sorted from blood, collected in a trial of the OX40 agonist ivuxolimab. The receptor comes from an adult with an advanced solid tumor such as melanoma, head and neck, liver or kidney cancer.

Here the CDR3 DNA reads TGTGCCAGCAGCTTAAGAGATACGCAGTATTTT. Translating it yields CASSLRDTQYF. The rearrangement uses TRBV11-2 and TRBJ2-3, with D hard to call. Germline V CDR1 and CDR2: SGHAT, FQNNGV. V was cut by 2 bases and J by 5 bases, with 2 bases left in between. This CDR3 region has 11 residues.